The present T cell receptor beta chain was sequenced within a study of control samples from healthy donors and cancer patients. V gave up 7 bases and J gave up 5 bases; unmatched junction bases: 7. In germline, CDR1 is SNHLY, CDR2 FYNNEI. The length of the CDR3 is 14 residues. The method was immunoSEQ multiplex PCR; TCRdb's version includes in-frame clones alone and lacks a portion of them. Here the sample spans 110,000 to 150,000 clones, roughly 94% being singletons. This clone has just one count. This chain uses TRBV2 with TRBJ2-7; 11 bases match TRBD1. Material: PBMCs. The receptor was derived from a man in his 60s with colorectal cancer. CDR3 nucleotide sequence: TGTGCCAGCATCACCGGACAGGGGGCCGACGAGCAGTACTTC. Protein product: CASITGQGADEQYF.